The next 4 T cell receptor beta chains were all read from a single sample in a study of beta chain features in type 1 diabetes. These receptors' antigens are unknown. Expressed TCRB transcripts were sequenced because the entire RNA isolate underwent reverse transcription. Using immunoSEQ multiplex PCR, the repertoire was profiled, and TCRdb retains in-frame clones only, with some absent. The sample lists roughly 160,000 clones, 6.5% to 10% occurring once. Study-level findings and limits: People with Type 1 diabetes carried modestly yet significantly shorter TCRB CDR3s in all four CD4+ subsets.

Input material: central memory CD4+ T cells from blood. Receptor source: a woman between 18 and 30 years old with type 1 diabetes.

This clone was detected a few times. The chain uses TRBV11-3 and TRBJ2-1; 7 positions agree with TRBD2. This CDR3 has 15 residues. The germline gives CDR1 SGHNT, CDR2 YENEEA. The trim removed 1 base at V and 3 bases at J, leaving 3 bases unmatched. The CDR3 region is CASSLVGRNYNEQFF. The CDR3 bases are TGTGCCAGCAGCTTAGTCGGGAGGAACTACAATGAGCAGTTCTTC.

The V gene is TRBV27, the J gene TRBJ2-5, with 8 bases that match TRBD2. Germline trimming cut 5 bases from V and 6 bases from J; bases unmatched to any gene: 14. This CDR3 is built from 16 residues. The germline gives CDR1 MNHEY, CDR2 SMNVEV (reference sequence). Here the CDR3 reads CASSGIAGITDQTQYF. Here the CDR3 DNA reads TGTGCCAGCAGTGGGATAGCGGGAATAACGGACCAGACCCAGTACTTC.

The V and J genes are TRBV11-3 and TRBJ2-7, with D hard to call. CDR3 length equals 14 residues. V lost 2 bases and J lost 2, with 10 bases in between. Germline CDR1 is SGHNT and CDR2 is YENEEA. Here the CDR3 reads CASSLPVHPYEQYF. The CDR3 coding sequence is TGTGCCAGCAGCTTACCGGTCCACCCCTACGAGCAGTACTTC.

This clone was recorded a few times. V gene TRBV6-5 combines with J gene TRBJ2-5, with TRBD1 as a possible D gene (6 bases). Per germline, CDR1 MNHEY and CDR2 SVGAGI. V was cut by 6 bases and J by 1 base, with 12 bases left in between. There are 14 residues in the CDR3. The CDR3 sequence is CASSPYRAQETQYF. The CDR3 DNA reads TGTGCCAGCAGCCCGTACAGGGCCCAAGAGACCCAGTACTTC.